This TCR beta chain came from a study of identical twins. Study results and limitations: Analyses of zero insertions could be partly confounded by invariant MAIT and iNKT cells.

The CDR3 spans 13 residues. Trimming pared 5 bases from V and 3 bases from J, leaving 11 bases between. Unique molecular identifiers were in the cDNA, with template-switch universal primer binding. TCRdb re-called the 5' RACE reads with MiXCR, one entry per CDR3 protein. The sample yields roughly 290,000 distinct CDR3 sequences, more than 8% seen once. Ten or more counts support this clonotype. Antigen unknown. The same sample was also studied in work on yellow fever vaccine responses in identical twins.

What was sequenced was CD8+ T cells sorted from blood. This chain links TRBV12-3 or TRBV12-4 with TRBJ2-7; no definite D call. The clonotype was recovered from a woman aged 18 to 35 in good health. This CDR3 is CASSTPPIYEQYF. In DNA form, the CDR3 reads TGTGCCAGCAGTACCCCTCCAATCTACGAGCAGTACTTC.